The subject of this entry is one T cell receptor (beta chain). Its antigen is still unknown. These data belong to a study of PD-1 blockade in classical Hodgkin lymphoma. Study observations and caveats: The baseline diversity of complete responders showed similarity to that of newly diagnosed patients. CD8+ TCR diversity did not rise significantly by C4D1, unlike CD4+.

Measured with immunoSEQ multiplex PCR; TCRdb has only the in-frame clones, and not every one. The sample includes about 40,000 clones, over 65% of them seen just once. V lost 2 bases to trimming and J lost 0 bases; unmatched junction nucleotides: 16. CDR1 and CDR2 (germline): LGHNA, YSLEER. The CDR3 loop spans 21 amino acids. Each patient's relapse followed autologous stem cell transplantation, and brentuximab vedotin exposure varied. The chain couples TRBV4-3 to TRBJ1-6; 7 nucleotides line up with TRBD1. The sample in question was peripheral blood mononuclear cells (PBMCs), obtained at baseline. This sequence was found in a human donor with classical Hodgkin lymphoma. In DNA form, the CDR3 reads TGCGCCAGCAGCCAACGACAGGGTAAGATCACTATCAGCTCCTATAATTCACCCCTCCACTTT. Residues: CASSQRQGKITISSYNSPLHF.